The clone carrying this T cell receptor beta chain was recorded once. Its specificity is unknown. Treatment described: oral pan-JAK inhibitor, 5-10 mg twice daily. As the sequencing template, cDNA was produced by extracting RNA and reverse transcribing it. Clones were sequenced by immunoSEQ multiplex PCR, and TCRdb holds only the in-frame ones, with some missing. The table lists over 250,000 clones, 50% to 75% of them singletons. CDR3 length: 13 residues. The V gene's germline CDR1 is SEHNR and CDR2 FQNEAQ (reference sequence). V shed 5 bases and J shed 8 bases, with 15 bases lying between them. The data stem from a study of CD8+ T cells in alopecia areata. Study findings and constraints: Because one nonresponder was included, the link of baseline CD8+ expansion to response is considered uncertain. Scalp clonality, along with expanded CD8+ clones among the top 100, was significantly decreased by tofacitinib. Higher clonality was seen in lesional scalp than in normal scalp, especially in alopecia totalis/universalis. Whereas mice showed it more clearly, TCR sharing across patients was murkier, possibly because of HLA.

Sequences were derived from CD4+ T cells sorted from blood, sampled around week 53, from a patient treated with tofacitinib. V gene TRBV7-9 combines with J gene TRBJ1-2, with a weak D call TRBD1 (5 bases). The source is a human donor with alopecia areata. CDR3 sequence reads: CASSAPGLRGYTF. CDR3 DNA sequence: TGTGCCAGCAGCGCTCCAGGGTTGAGGGGCTACACCTTC.